This T cell receptor beta chain appears in the sequencing data of a study of T cells in Graves' hyperthyroidism and ophthalmopathy. This clonotype was counted only a few times. RNA transcripts served as the template for amplifying TCR beta CDR3 regions. The HTBI set primed first-round TCR CDR3 RT-PCR. Via MiXCR, TCRdb re-called the multiplex PCR reads, giving one row per CDR3 protein. This table holds 350,000 to 450,000 distinct CDR3 sequences, about 17% found once. Trimming stripped 6 bases from V and 0 bases from J, with 15 bases between. Germline-derived CDR1 and CDR2 are LNHDA and SQIVND (reference sequence). The CDR3 is 15 amino acids.

This TCR was sampled from a woman aged 25-40 years with Graves' hyperthyroidism that later progressed to Graves' ophthalmopathy. This chain connects TRBV19 to TRBJ2-7; tentative D call: TRBD2 (6 bases). What was sequenced was blood. In DNA form, the CDR3 reads TGTGCCAGTAGGGCTAGCGCGGATAGCTCCTACGAGCAGTACTTC. Residues: CASRASADSSYEQYF.